Following are 7 T cell receptor beta chains from one sample sequenced in a study of response to subunit inactivated influenza vaccine. TCRdb recomputed calls from the RT-PCR reads with MiXCR, one row per CDR3 protein. The sample holds roughly 500,000 distinct CDR3 sequences, 20% to 25% seen once. These sequences were also reported in another study, on T cells expressing NK-cell markers. That work contributes: Libraries used 5'RACE template switching adding universal primer site and UMIs.

Sequenced here: CD4+ T cells sorted from PBMCs, sampled 11 to 12 days after vaccination. These receptors were obtained from a man aged 50-60 years who received an inactivated influenza vaccine.

This clonotype was detected once. The chain carries TRBV15 and TRBJ2-7; the match to TRBD2 covers 7 bases. The CDR3 is made up of 14 amino acids. The J segment lost 2 bases and the V segment lost 5 bases, leaving 6 bases of the junction unmatched. Germline CDR1 LNHNV, CDR2 YYDKDF (reference sequence). CDR3 protein: CATSGGLQTYEQYF. Here the CDR3 DNA reads TGTGCCACCAGCGGGGGACTACAAACCTACGAGCAGTACTTC.

This clonotype was detected a few times. The chain carries TRBV7-7 and TRBJ2-5; perhaps TRBD2 as D (6 bases). Germline CDR1 SSHAT, CDR2 FNYEAQ (reference sequence). The CDR3 contains 15 residues. The V and J ends lost 1 base and 5 bases respectively, with 14 bases between them. Here the CDR3 DNA reads TGTGCCAGCAGCTTAGTTTCAGGGAGGTTGGAGACCCAGTACTTC. Protein sequence: CASSLVSGRLETQYF.

This clonotype has ten or more counts. V gene TRBV6-1 combines with J gene TRBJ1-2, with no clear D. The CDR3 extends over 13 amino acids. CDR1 and CDR2 from the germline V gene are MNHNS and SASEGT. V was shortened by 5 bases and J by 5 bases, with 12 bases between the two germline ends. The CDR3 DNA reads as TGTGCCAGCAGTCCCGACGGATTGTATGGCTACACCTTC. Translation: CASSPDGLYGYTF.

J is TRBJ2-5 and V is TRBV30, with 7 bases fitting TRBD2. V was pared by 1 base and J by 5 bases, with 4 bases of the junction left unmatched. Germline CDR1 reads GTSNPN; CDR2 reads SVGIG (reference sequence). CDR3 size: 13 residues. The CDR3 nucleotides are TGTGCCTGGAGTGGACTAGCAGCTGAGACCCAGTACTTC. Its protein is CAWSGLAAETQYF.

The gene calls are TRBV20-1 and TRBJ2-7; 10 positions agree with TRBD2. The length of the CDR3 is 14 residues. Germline V gene sequence: CDR1 DFQATT, CDR2 SNEGSKA (reference sequence). With 1 base clipped from V and 4 bases from J, the junction kept 4 bases outside the gene matches. The CDR3 here is CSARGLAGVYEQYF. CDR3 in DNA: TGCAGTGCTAGAGGTCTAGCGGGAGTGTACGAGCAGTACTTC.

V usage is TRBV28 and J usage is TRBJ2-1; TRBD2 agrees at 9 bases. V shed 4 bases, J shed 9 bases, and the junction held 16 bases outside the gene matches. From germline, CDR1 is MDHEN and CDR2 SYDVKM. The CDR3 covers 17 residues. The CDR3 here is CASSSVDSGRWTGEQFF. The CDR3 DNA is TGTGCCAGCAGTTCCGTCGACAGCGGGAGGTGGACTGGTGAGCAGTTCTTC.

The J gene is TRBJ2-5, the V gene TRBV5-1, with D possibly TRBD1 on 6 matching bases. The CDR3 runs to 15 residues. V lost 0 bases, J lost 4 bases, and 13 bases lay in between. Germline assignment: CDR1 SGHRS and CDR2 YFSETQ. As DNA, the CDR3 is TGCGCCAGCAGCTTGGAACAGGGTCGGATAGAGACCCAGTACTTC. The encoded protein is CASSLEQGRIETQYF.